These T cell receptor beta chains were read from a single sample in a study of blood T cell repertoires in COVID-19. The repertoire was sequenced with immunoSEQ multiplex PCR; TCRdb's copy has only in-frame clones and lacks some. Among about 230,000 clones listed, over 80% were seen once. The specimen sequenced was peripheral blood. These TCRs come from a man in his forties with acute or convalescent COVID-19. Both conserved end residues are part of each CDR3. A D gene is named only where the DNA matches it firmly. Part of the rows lack a size; the others show once, few, many or a class for expanded clones.

>.|TRBV2|TRBJ2-5|once
CASSELGRPSETQYF
TGTGCCAGCAGTGAACTGGGCAGGCCGTCGGAGACCCAGTACTTC
>.|TRBV25-1|TRBJ1-1|.
CASRPPDTSNTEAFF
TGTGCCAGCAGGCCTCCTGACACCTCGAACACTGAAGCTTTCTTT
>.|TRBV10-3|TRBJ2-1|.
CAISGSGPSNEQFF
TGTGCCATCAGTGGTAGCGGACCTTCCAATGAGCAGTTCTTC
>.|TRBV4-1|TRBJ2-2|.
CASSRVNTGELFF
TGCGCCAGCAGTAGAGTGAACACCGGGGAGCTGTTTTTT
>TRBD2|TRBV5-5|TRBJ2-7|.
CASSLSPRLAGAVSDDEQYF
TGTGCCAGCAGCTTAAGCCCCAGGCTAGCGGGAGCCGTATCGGACGACGAGCAGTACTTC
>.|TRBV10-3|TRBJ1-2|.
CAISSGIANYGYTF
TGTGCCATCAGCTCAGGGATTGCTAACTATGGCTACACCTTC
>TRBD1|TRBV7-6|TRBJ1-6|once
CASSRTGGSYNSPLHF
TGTGCCAGCAGCCGTACAGGGGGCTCCTATAATTCACCCCTCCACTTT
>.|TRBV11-2|TRBJ1-1|.
CASSLGGGRTFF
TGTGCCAGCAGCTTAGGAGGAGGGAGAACTTTCTTT
>.|TRBV9|TRBJ2-7|few
CASTVWGVGRYSYEQYF
TGTGCCAGCACCGTGTGGGGGGTCGGCAGATACTCCTACGAGCAGTACTTC
>.|TRBV6-1|TRBJ2-7|once
CAGSELGGAEQYF
TGTGCCGGCAGTGAACTAGGGGGGGCCGAGCAGTACTTC
>.|TRBV19|TRBJ2-1|.
CASSRDSDPPEQFF
TGTGCCAGTAGCAGGGACTCCGATCCTCCTGAGCAGTTCTTC